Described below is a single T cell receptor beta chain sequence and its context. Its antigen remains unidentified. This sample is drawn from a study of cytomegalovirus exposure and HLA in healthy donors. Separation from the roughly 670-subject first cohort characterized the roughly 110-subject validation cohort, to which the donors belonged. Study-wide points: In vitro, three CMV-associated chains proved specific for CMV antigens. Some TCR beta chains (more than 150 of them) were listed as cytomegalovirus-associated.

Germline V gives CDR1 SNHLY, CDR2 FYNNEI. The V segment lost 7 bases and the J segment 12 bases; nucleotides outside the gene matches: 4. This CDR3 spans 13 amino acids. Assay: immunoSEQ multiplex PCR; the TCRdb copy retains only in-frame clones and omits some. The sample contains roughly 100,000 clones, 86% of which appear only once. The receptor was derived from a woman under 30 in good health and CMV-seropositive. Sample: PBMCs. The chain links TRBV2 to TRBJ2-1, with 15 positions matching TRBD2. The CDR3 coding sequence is TGTGCCAGCACCGAGGGACTAGCGGGAGGGCAGTTCTTC. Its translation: CASTEGLAGGQFF.